Reported below is one T cell receptor beta chain. Its specificity is unknown. This specimen comes from a study of somatic mutations in cytotoxic T cells in rheumatoid arthritis. Study-wide context: A roughly 32 ml EDTA sample of patient blood was drawn right after diagnosis, before any treatment. The authors flow-sorted some V beta antibody-stained T-cell populations at nearly 100% purity, including V beta1+ cells that they sequenced for TCRB. Study results and caveats: CD8+ clonality rose with age in rheumatoid arthritis patients, not healthy controls.

The CDR3 is 15 amino acids. Germline V gene data show CDR1 as SEHNR and CDR2 as FQNEAQ (reference sequence). V gave up 5 bases and J gave up 8 bases; unmatched junction bases: 11. Measured with immunoSEQ multiplex PCR; TCRdb has only the in-frame clones, and not every one. The sample shows 20,000 to 25,000 clones, more than 65% of them seen only once. The V call is TRBV7-9, the J call TRBJ2-1; TRBD2 matches 8 bases. What was sequenced was CD8+ T cells sorted from blood. The TCR originated in an adult with rheumatoid arthritis. CDR3 bases: TGTGCCAGCAGCCGGCCGGGACTAGAGTTTGATGAGCAGTTCTTC. This gives the protein CASSRPGLEFDEQFF.